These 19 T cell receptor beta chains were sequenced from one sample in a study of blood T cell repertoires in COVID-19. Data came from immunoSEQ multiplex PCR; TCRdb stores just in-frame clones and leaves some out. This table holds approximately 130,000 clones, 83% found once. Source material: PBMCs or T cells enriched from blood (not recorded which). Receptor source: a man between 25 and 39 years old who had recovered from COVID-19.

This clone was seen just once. CDR3 protein: CASSPSGKAYNEQFF. In DNA, the CDR3 is TGTGCCAGCAGCCCCAGCGGGAAAGCCTACAATGAGCAGTTCTTC. The chain is built from TRBV7-9 and TRBJ2-1, with 7 bases aligning to TRBD2. This CDR3 comprises 15 residues. Germline V gives CDR1 SEHNR, CDR2 FQNEAQ (reference sequence). The V and J ends lost 5 bases and 2 bases, in that order; junction bases with no gene match: 6. Together with reference TRBV7-9 and TRBJ2-1, the CDR3 gives the full variable domain: DTGVSQNPRHKITKRGQNVTFRCDPISEHNRLYWYRQTLGQGPEFLTYFQNEAQLEKSRLLSDRFSAERPKGSFSTLEIQRTEQGDSAMYLCASSPSGKAYNEQFFGPGTRLTVL.

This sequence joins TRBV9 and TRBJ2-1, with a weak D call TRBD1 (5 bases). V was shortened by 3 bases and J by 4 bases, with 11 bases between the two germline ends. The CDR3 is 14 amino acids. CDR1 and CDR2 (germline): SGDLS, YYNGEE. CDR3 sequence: CASSGGGFYNEQFF. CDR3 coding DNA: TGTGCCAGCAGCGGGGGCGGTTTTTACAATGAGCAGTTCTTC.

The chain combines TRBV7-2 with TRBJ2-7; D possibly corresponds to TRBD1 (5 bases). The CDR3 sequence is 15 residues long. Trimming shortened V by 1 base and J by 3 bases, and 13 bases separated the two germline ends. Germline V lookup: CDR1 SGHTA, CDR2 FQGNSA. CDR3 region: CASSLDAGWSYEQYF. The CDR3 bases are TGTGCCAGCAGCTTAGACGCAGGGTGGAGCTACGAGCAGTACTTC.

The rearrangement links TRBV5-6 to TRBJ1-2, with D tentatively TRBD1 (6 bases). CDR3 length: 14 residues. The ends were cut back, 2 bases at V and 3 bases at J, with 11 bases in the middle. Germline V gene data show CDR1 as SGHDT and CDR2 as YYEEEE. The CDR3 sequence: CASSFLQGDYGYTF. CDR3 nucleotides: TGTGCCAGCAGCTTTCTACAGGGCGACTATGGCTACACCTTC.

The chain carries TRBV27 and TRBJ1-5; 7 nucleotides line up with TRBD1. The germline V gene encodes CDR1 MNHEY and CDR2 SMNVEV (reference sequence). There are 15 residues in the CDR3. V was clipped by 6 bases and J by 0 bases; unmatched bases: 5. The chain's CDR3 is CASRTGTASNQPQHF. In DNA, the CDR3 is TGTGCCAGCAGAACCGGGACAGCTAGCAATCAGCCCCAGCATTTT.

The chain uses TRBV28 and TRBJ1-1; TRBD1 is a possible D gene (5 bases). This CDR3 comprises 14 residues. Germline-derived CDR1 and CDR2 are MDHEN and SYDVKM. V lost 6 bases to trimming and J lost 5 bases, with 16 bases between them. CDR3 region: CASSLIQGGTEAFF. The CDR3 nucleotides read TGTGCCAGCAGCCTGATTCAGGGAGGGACTGAAGCTTTCTTT.

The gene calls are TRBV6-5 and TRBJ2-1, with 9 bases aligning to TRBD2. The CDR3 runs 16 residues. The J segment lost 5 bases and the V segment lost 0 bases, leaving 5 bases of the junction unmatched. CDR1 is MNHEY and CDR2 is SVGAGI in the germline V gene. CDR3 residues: CASSYSETSGNNEQFF. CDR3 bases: TGTGCCAGCAGTTACTCGGAGACTAGCGGCAACAATGAGCAGTTCTTC.

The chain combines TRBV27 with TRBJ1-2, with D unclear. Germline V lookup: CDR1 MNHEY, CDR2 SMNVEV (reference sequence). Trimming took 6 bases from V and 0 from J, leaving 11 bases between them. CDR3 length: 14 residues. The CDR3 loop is CASRGRVTNYGYTF. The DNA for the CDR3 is TGTGCCAGCAGGGGCCGAGTAACTAACTATGGCTACACCTTC.

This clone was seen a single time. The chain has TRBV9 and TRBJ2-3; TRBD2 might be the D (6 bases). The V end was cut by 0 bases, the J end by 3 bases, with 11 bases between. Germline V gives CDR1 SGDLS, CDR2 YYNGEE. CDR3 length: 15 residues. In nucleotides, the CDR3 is TGTGCCAGCAGCGTAGTCGGGAGCCGGACAGATACGCAGTATTTT. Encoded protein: CASSVVGSRTDTQYF. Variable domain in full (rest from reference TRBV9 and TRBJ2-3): DSGVTQTPKHLITATGQRVTLRCSPRSGDLSVYWYQQSLDQGLQFLIQYYNGEERAKGNILERFSAQQFPDLHSELNLSSLELGDSALYFCASSVVGSRTDTQYFGPGTRLTVL.

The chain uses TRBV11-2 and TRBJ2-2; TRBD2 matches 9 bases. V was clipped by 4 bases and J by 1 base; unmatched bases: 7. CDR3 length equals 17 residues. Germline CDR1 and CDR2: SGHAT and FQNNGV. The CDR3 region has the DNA TGTGCCAGCAGCTACAGCGGGGGGCCGAGGAACACCGGGGAGCTGTTTTTT. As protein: CASSYSGGPRNTGELFF.

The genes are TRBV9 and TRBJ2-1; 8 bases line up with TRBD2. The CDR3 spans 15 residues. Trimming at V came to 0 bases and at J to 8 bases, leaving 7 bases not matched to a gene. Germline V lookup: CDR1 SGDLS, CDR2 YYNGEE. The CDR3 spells CASSVAPGLADEQFF. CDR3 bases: TGTGCCAGCAGCGTAGCCCCCGGACTAGCCGATGAGCAGTTCTTC.

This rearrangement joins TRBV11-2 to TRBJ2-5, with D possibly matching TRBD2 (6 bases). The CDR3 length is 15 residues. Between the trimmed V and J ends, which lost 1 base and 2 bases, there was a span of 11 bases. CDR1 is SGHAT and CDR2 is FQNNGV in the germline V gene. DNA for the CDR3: TGTGCCAGCAGCTTAGCAAGGGACTGGCAAGAGACCCAGTACTTC. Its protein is CASSLARDWQETQYF.

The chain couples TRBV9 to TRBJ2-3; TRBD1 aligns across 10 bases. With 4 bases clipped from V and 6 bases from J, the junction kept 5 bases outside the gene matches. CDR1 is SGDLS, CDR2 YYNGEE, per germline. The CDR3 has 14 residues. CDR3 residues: CASSKDRGLDTQYF. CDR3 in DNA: TGTGCCAGCAGCAAAGACAGGGGGCTGGATACGCAGTATTTT. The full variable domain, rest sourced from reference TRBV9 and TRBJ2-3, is DSGVTQTPKHLITATGQRVTLRCSPRSGDLSVYWYQQSLDQGLQFLIQYYNGEERAKGNILERFSAQQFPDLHSELNLSSLELGDSALYFCASSKDRGLDTQYFGPGTRLTVL.

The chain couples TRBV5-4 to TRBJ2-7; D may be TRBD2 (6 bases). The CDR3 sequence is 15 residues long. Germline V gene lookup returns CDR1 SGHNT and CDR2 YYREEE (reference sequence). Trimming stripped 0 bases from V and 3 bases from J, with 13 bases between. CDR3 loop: CASSLEAGRDYEQYF. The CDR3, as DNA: TGTGCCAGCAGCTTGGAGGCGGGGCGGGACTACGAGCAGTACTTC.

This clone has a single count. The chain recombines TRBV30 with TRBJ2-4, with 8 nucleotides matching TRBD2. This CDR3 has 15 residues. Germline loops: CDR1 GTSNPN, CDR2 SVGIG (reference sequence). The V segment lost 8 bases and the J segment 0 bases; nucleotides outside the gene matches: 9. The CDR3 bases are TGTGCCAATAGCGGGATGGTTCTAGCCAAAAACATTCAGTACTTC. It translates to CANSGMVLAKNIQYF.

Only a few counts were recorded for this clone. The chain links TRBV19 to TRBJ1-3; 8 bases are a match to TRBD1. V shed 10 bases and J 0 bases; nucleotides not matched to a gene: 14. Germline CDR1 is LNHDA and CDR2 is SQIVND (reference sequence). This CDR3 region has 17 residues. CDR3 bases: TGTGCCACTACAATTTCGCAGGGGGCCCTCTCTGGAAACACCATATATTTT. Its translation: CATTISQGALSGNTIYF.

The CDR3 protein is CASGWGLRGYTF. In DNA form, the CDR3 reads TGTGCCAGCGGCTGGGGCCTGAGGGGCTACACCTTC. V is TRBV27 and J is TRBJ1-2; TRBD1 is a possible D gene (5 bases). This CDR3 region has 12 residues. Per germline, CDR1 MNHEY and CDR2 SMNVEV (reference sequence). V lost 8 bases and J lost 8, with 15 bases in between.

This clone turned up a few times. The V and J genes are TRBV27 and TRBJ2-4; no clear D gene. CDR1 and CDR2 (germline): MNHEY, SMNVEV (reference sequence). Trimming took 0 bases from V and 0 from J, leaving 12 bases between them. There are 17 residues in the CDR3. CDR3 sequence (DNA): TGTGCCAGCAGTTTATCGCTGCACCTACTAGCCAAAAACATTCAGTACTTC. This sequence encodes CASSLSLHLLAKNIQYF.

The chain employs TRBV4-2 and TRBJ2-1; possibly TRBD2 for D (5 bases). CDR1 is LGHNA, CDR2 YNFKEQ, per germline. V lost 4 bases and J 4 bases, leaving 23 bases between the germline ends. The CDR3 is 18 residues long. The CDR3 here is CASSRITIDPRGYNEQFF. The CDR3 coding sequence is TGTGCCAGCAGCCGAATTACGATCGACCCCCGAGGGTACAATGAGCAGTTCTTC.